The T cell receptor beta chain under discussion was sequenced for a study of T cell responses to AZD1222 COVID-19 vaccine. Repertoires were generated with immunoSEQ multiplex PCR, while TCRdb's copy carries only in-frame clones and drops some. The table records 150,000 or so clones, roughly 90% of them present only once. The CDR3 is 14 residues long. Germline loops: CDR1 SGHTA, CDR2 FQGNSA. Deletions cut 5 bases from V and 1 base from J, with 11 bases between. This specimen was peripheral blood, taken on day 0 of AZD1222 vaccination. The TCR originated in an adult in good health. The V call is TRBV7-2, the J call TRBJ2-5, with D possibly being TRBD1 (6 bases). This CDR3 reads CASSLGQLQETQYF. The CDR3 nucleotides are TGTGCCAGCAGCCTGGGACAACTCCAAGAGACCCAGTACTTC.